Presented here are 27 T cell receptor beta chains from one specimen sequenced in a study of blood T cell repertoires in COVID-19. Sequencing was performed with immunoSEQ multiplex PCR; in TCRdb, only in-frame clones are kept and a portion is missing. The data contain roughly 6,700 clones, 88% of them singletons. Sequencing was done on a sample of peripheral blood. The receptors here all came from a human donor in a cohort sampled during active COVID-19.

The V call is TRBV5-4, the J call TRBJ1-2; 12 positions match TRBD1. The CDR3 extends over 15 amino acids. Germline V gene lookup returns CDR1 SGHNT and CDR2 YYREEE (reference sequence). Trimming took 3 bases from V and 7 from J; bases not matched to a gene: 7. The CDR3 DNA reads as TGTGCCAGCAGCTCCCGGGACAGGGGGCAGGGTGGCTACACCTTC. This codes for CASSSRDRGQGGYTF.

This clone appeared a single time. The chain employs TRBV19 and TRBJ2-6; D uncertain. The CDR3 has 15 amino acids. Per germline, CDR1 LNHDA and CDR2 SQIVND (reference sequence). The germline V and J ends were trimmed by 5 bases and 0 bases, with 8 bases remaining between them. Written as DNA, the CDR3 is TGTGCCAGTAGTGCGGTTTCCTCTGGGGCCAACGTCCTGACTTTC. Amino acids: CASSAVSSGANVLTF.

This clone was observed a handful of times. The chain employs TRBV11-2 and TRBJ1-4, with D possibly matching TRBD1 (5 bases). The CDR3 length is 14 residues. Germline V lookup: CDR1 SGHAT, CDR2 FQNNGV. V was clipped by 5 bases and J by 9 bases, with 16 bases between them. The CDR3 region is CASSNGGSGKKLFF. The CDR3 nucleotides are TGTGCCAGCAGCAATGGGGGGTCTGGGAAAAAACTGTTTTTT.

The V gene is TRBV24-1, the J gene TRBJ2-6, with D possibly being TRBD1 (5 bases). CDR1 and CDR2 from the germline V gene are KGHDR and SFDVKD. This CDR3 contains 16 residues. V lost 3 bases to trimming and J lost 2 bases, with 10 bases between them. The CDR3 region is CATSDPTATGANVLTF. CDR3 DNA: TGTGCCACCAGTGATCCGACAGCTACTGGGGCCAACGTCCTGACTTTC.

The chain joins TRBV7-8 to TRBJ2-1; D not resolved. From germline, CDR1 is SGHVS and CDR2 FQNEAQ. This CDR3 comprises 17 residues. Trimming cost V 3 bases and J 3 bases, with 18 bases left between them. The DNA for the CDR3 is TGTGCCAGCAGCTTGGCAGTTGACTCGTTGGGCTACAATGAGCAGTTCTTC. It encodes CASSLAVDSLGYNEQFF.

The CDR3 coding sequence is TGTGCCACCAGTGGCCGCCTACGGACTAGCGGGCAGTTCTTC. Its translation: CATSGRLRTSGQFF. V is TRBV24-1 and J is TRBJ2-1; the match to TRBD2 covers 10 bases. With 5 bases clipped from V and 12 bases from J, the junction kept 9 bases outside the gene matches. Germline loops: CDR1 KGHDR, CDR2 SFDVKD. This CDR3 spans 14 amino acids.

This chain joins TRBV29-1 and TRBJ1-2; D perhaps matches TRBD1 (5 bases). Per the germline V gene, CDR1 is SQVTM and CDR2 is ANQGSEA. V was clipped by 2 bases and J by 4 bases, with 14 bases between them. The CDR3 is 14 residues long. The CDR3 is CSVEWMGGGYGYTF. The DNA of the CDR3 is TGCAGCGTTGAATGGATGGGGGGAGGCTATGGCTACACCTTC. Based on the CDR3 plus reference TRBV29-1 and TRBJ1-2, the full variable domain is SAVISQKPSRDICQRGTSLTIQCQVDSQVTMMFWYRQQPGQSLTLIATANQGSEATYESGFVIDKFPISRPNLTFSTLTVSNMSPEDSSIYLCSVEWMGGGYGYTFGSGTRLTVV.

V is TRBV5-4 and J is TRBJ2-7; 9 bases are shared with TRBD1. Losses at the gene ends were 0 bases for V and 7 bases for J; bases not matched to a gene: 8. This CDR3 region has 15 residues. Germline CDR1 SGHNT, CDR2 YYREEE (reference sequence). CDR3 amino acids: CASSLAGQGPGEQYF. The DNA for the CDR3 is TGTGCCAGCAGCTTGGCGGGACAGGGTCCGGGGGAGCAGTACTTC.

This chain links TRBV5-4 with TRBJ2-2, with 9 bases fitting TRBD2. The CDR3 totals 14 residues. The V segment lost 8 bases and the J segment 4 bases; nucleotides outside the gene matches: 6. The V gene's germline CDR1 is SGHNT and CDR2 YYREEE (reference sequence). This CDR3 reads CASRLAELTGELFF. The CDR3 DNA sequence: TGTGCCAGTAGACTAGCGGAACTCACCGGGGAGCTGTTTTTT.

This chain links TRBV15 with TRBJ2-1, with TRBD2 matching 10 bases. Trimming cost V 7 bases and J 4 bases; bases outside gene matches: 13. This CDR3 is built from 17 residues. Germline CDR1 LNHNV, CDR2 YYDKDF (reference sequence). CDR3 in amino acids: CATNSEKAGGPYNEQFF. Written as DNA, the CDR3 is TGTGCCACCAACTCGGAGAAAGCGGGAGGGCCTTACAATGAGCAGTTCTTC.

This clone is a singleton in its sample. The chain couples TRBV6-5 to TRBJ2-1; D gene ambiguous. The germline V gene has CDR1 MNHEY and CDR2 SVGAGI. Between the trimmed V and J ends, which lost 5 bases and 6 bases, there was a span of 17 bases. This CDR3 spans 15 amino acids. The CDR3 DNA reads TGTGCCAGCAGTCCAACCCCCCCACAGCTCAATGAGCAGTTCTTC. This codes for CASSPTPPQLNEQFF.

The chain carries TRBV29-1 and TRBJ1-2; perhaps TRBD1 as D (5 bases). V lost 6 bases, J lost 0 bases, and 20 bases lay in between. The CDR3 contains 16 residues. The germline V gene encodes CDR1 SQVTM and CDR2 ANQGSEA. In DNA, the CDR3 is TGCAGCGTCTACCCCCCAGGAGGGGTAGCTAACTATGGCTACACCTTC. Its protein product is CSVYPPGGVANYGYTF.

This chain uses TRBV5-1 with TRBJ2-3; 7 positions match TRBD1. Germline CDR1 SGHRS, CDR2 YFSETQ. There are 16 residues in the CDR3. V was pared by 4 bases and J by 4 bases, with 12 bases of the junction left unmatched. CDR3 coding DNA: TGCGCCAGCAGCGACAGACCGGGACAGTCTTCAGATACGCAGTATTTT. Its protein product is CASSDRPGQSSDTQYF.

The gene calls are TRBV5-1 and TRBJ2-3; 7 positions match TRBD2. Trimming cost V 0 bases and J 1 base; bases outside gene matches: 5. Per the germline V gene, CDR1 is SGHRS and CDR2 is YFSETQ. There are 16 residues in the CDR3. The CDR3 sequence: CASSLVGGSGTDTQYF. The CDR3 nucleotides are TGCGCCAGCAGCTTGGTGGGGGGGTCTGGCACAGATACGCAGTATTTT.

The CDR3 reads CASSQPTGYGYTF. The CDR3, as DNA: TGTGCCAGCAGCCAACCGACGGGTTATGGCTACACCTTC. V and J are TRBV3-1 (or the pseudogene TRBV3-2) and TRBJ1-2; D is ambiguous. V lost 2 bases, J lost 5 bases, and 9 bases lay in between. Germline V CDR1 and CDR2: LGHDT, YNNKEL (reference sequence). CDR3 size: 13 residues.

The gene calls are TRBV19 and TRBJ1-5; D ambiguous. Germline V gives CDR1 LNHDA, CDR2 SQIVND (reference sequence). The germline V and J ends were trimmed by 5 bases and 0 bases, with 11 bases remaining between them. The CDR3 runs 15 residues. The CDR3 protein is CASSSYILSNQPQHF. As DNA, the CDR3 is TGTGCCAGTAGTTCCTATATACTTAGCAATCAGCCCCAGCATTTT.

This clone was observed a single time. The J gene is TRBJ1-5, the V gene TRBV10-3, with D perhaps matching TRBD1 (6 bases). CDR1 is ENHRY and CDR2 is SYGVKD in the germline V gene. V shed 0 bases and J shed 5 bases, with 17 bases lying between them. This CDR3 contains 17 residues. CDR3 sequence reads: CAISESVGRGKHQPQHF. CDR3 DNA: TGTGCCATCAGTGAGTCAGTGGGCAGGGGTAAGCATCAGCCCCAGCATTTT.

The chain links TRBV5-4 to TRBJ1-2; TRBD1 might be the D (6 bases). The CDR3 consists of 15 residues. Germline-derived CDR1 and CDR2 are SGHNT and YYREEE (reference sequence). V was clipped by 0 bases and J by 7 bases, with 16 bases between them. CDR3 loop: CASSLATTGPVGYTF. CDR3 sequence (DNA): TGTGCCAGCAGCTTGGCCACAACAGGGCCGGTTGGCTACACCTTC.

This sequence joins TRBV15 and TRBJ1-5; perhaps TRBD1 as D (5 bases). This CDR3 has 17 amino acids. CDR1 is LNHNV, CDR2 YYDKDF, per germline (reference sequence). Trimming stripped 0 bases from V and 3 bases from J, with 15 bases between. CDR3 DNA sequence: TGTGCCACCAGCAGAGATCACTTGGGGCAGGCCAATCAGCCCCAGCATTTT. This codes for CATSRDHLGQANQPQHF. The full variable domain, in which reference TRBV15 and TRBJ1-5 provide the parts outside the CDR3, is DAMVIQNPRYQVTQFGKPVTLSCSQTLNHNVMYWYQQKSSQAPKLLFHYYDKDFNNEADTPDNFQSRRPNTSFCFLDIRSPGLGDTAMYLCATSRDHLGQANQPQHFGDGTRLSIL.

This chain connects TRBV9 to TRBJ1-6; 7 nucleotides agree with TRBD1. Germline CDR1 reads SGDLS; CDR2 reads YYNGEE. The CDR3 is 16 residues long. V lost 6 bases, J lost 9 bases, and 15 bases stayed unmatched. The CDR3, as DNA: TGTGCCAGCACCAGAGGACAGGAGGCTTCGGGTTCACCCCTCCACTTT. Protein product: CASTRGQEASGSPLHF.

The J gene is TRBJ1-1, the V gene TRBV10-3; the match to TRBD1 covers 10 bases. Germline V lookup: CDR1 ENHRY, CDR2 SYGVKD. The CDR3 runs 13 residues. The junction had 11 bases not matched to a gene; V was cut back by 11 bases and J by 8 bases. CDR3 nucleotide sequence: TGTGCCGTCAACAAGGACAGGGGGGACGAAGCTTTCTTT. Translated, it gives CAVNKDRGDEAFF.

V usage is TRBV10-3 and J usage is TRBJ1-5; D might be TRBD1 (5 bases). Between the trimmed V and J ends, which lost 6 bases and 0 bases, there was a span of 6 bases. The length of the CDR3 is 13 residues. Germline V gene sequence: CDR1 ENHRY, CDR2 SYGVKD. Written as DNA, the CDR3 is TGTGCCATCAGCAGGGATAGCAATCAGCCCCAGCATTTT. Amino acid sequence: CAISRDSNQPQHF.

The V call is TRBV3-1 (or the pseudogene TRBV3-2), the J call TRBJ2-3; 8 bases fit TRBD1. The CDR3 consists of 15 residues. Trimming removed 5 bases from V and 4 bases from J; junction bases left unmatched: 8. Per the germline V gene, CDR1 is LGHDT and CDR2 is YNNKEL (reference sequence). CDR3 in amino acids: CASSGIQGGADTQYF. The CDR3 DNA follows: TGTGCCAGCAGCGGAATACAGGGGGGCGCAGATACGCAGTATTTT.

The rearrangement uses TRBV29-1 and TRBJ2-1; 10 bases fit TRBD1. The length of the CDR3 is 13 residues. J lost 2 bases, V lost 8 bases, and 3 bases had no gene match. Looked up from germline, CDR1 is SQVTM and CDR2 is ANQGSEA. The chain's CDR3 is CSTDRGTYNEQFF. CDR3 DNA sequence: TGCAGCACGGACAGGGGGACCTACAATGAGCAGTTCTTC.

The chain links TRBV19 to TRBJ2-5; TRBD2 might be the D (5 bases). In germline, CDR1 is LNHDA, CDR2 SQIVND (reference sequence). The CDR3 spans 14 residues. The ends were cut back, 5 bases at V and 3 bases at J, with 13 bases in the middle. The CDR3 DNA follows: TGTGCCAGTAGTTTAGGAGGCTCGAAAGAGACCCAGTACTTC. Amino acid sequence: CASSLGGSKETQYF.

V gene TRBV7-2 combines with J gene TRBJ1-2; 7 nucleotides match TRBD1. V lost 6 bases and J lost 4; bases outside the gene matches: 5. In germline, CDR1 is SGHTA, CDR2 FQGNSA. The CDR3 length is 13 residues. CDR3 loop: CASSPDRFYGYTF. In DNA form, the CDR3 reads TGTGCCAGCAGTCCGGACAGGTTCTATGGCTACACCTTC.

V gene TRBV11-2 combines with J gene TRBJ2-7; no definite D call. Trimming removed 5 bases at V and 4 bases at J, with 6 bases between. Germline-derived CDR1 and CDR2 are SGHAT and FQNNGV. The CDR3 loop spans 11 amino acids. CDR3 sequence reads: CASSLRYEQYF. CDR3 DNA: TGTGCCAGCAGCCTCCGGTACGAGCAGTACTTC.